This entry features one TCR beta chain sequence. This record comes from a study of blood T cell repertoires in COVID-19. The V segment lost 1 base and the J segment 2 bases; nucleotides outside the gene matches: 3. The CDR3 loop spans 16 amino acids. The germline gives CDR1 MGHDK, CDR2 SYGVNS. Enrolled through a virtual design, the participants were between roughly 18 and 95 years of age and came from 24 US areas. The study assigned cohorts using participant-reported clinical history. Recovered Cohort 3 donors showed two negative PCRs, clearance, or symptom resolution. Original methodology: Amplification with reference gene primers provided the estimates of nucleated cell counts. Generated by immunoSEQ multiplex PCR, the TCRdb table keeps only in-frame clones and is missing some. V, J and clone size were drawn from that table, and D and trimming were deduced from the DNA. This sample has under 200,000 clones, with about 89% found just once.

The sample consisted of PBMCs or T cells enriched from blood (not recorded which). The source of this sequence is a woman younger than 30 who had recovered from COVID-19. V and J are TRBV25-1 and TRBJ1-3; TRBD1 matches at 9 bases. The CDR3 sequence: CASSESRTGAGNTIYF. The CDR3 DNA reads as TGTGCCAGCAGTGAATCAAGGACAGGGGCTGGAAACACCATATATTTT.